This T cell receptor beta chain was found in a study of cytomegalovirus exposure and HLA in healthy donors. Background on the study: The approximately 120 validation repertoires and the roughly 670 first-cohort repertoires shared a platform, a later analysis reported.

Assay: immunoSEQ multiplex PCR; the TCRdb copy retains only in-frame clones and omits some. Here the sample spans 300,000 to 450,000 clones, 75% to 90% being singletons. As for this clone: The antigen is unknown.

While the first cohort had 600 to 750 subjects, the donors belonged to the separate validation cohort of about 130 subjects. The CDR3 extends over 14 amino acids. V lost 4 bases, J lost 7 bases, and 17 bases lay in between. CDR1 is SGHRS and CDR2 is YFSETQ in the germline V gene. Study findings and constraints: The study flagged about 150 TCR beta chains as cytomegalovirus-associated.

The chain is built from TRBV5-1 and TRBJ1-1, with TRBD1 as a possible D gene (6 bases). The TCR comes from a woman aged 18-35 years in good health and CMV-seronegative. Sequencing was performed on PBMCs. CDR3 DNA sequence: TGCGCCAGCAGCCTCTTAGGGGGAGACGGTGAAGCTTTCTTT. Residues: CASSLLGGDGEAFF.